Each of the 11 T cell receptor beta chains below was sequenced from the same sample in a study of shared clonotypes between healthy human individuals. Only in-frame clones appear in the TCRdb table, and some are missing; sequencing was by immunoSEQ multiplex PCR. The table shows some 1.5 million clones, with 95% to 99% occurring only once. Sequenced material: naive CD4+ T cells sorted from blood. Subset given: CD45RA+ positively selected. The receptors here all came from a man in his thirties or forties in good health.

The chain employs TRBV15 and TRBJ2-1; possibly TRBD2 for D (6 bases). The ends were cut back, 5 bases at V and 9 bases at J, with 14 bases in the middle. Germline-derived CDR1 and CDR2 are LNHNV and YYDKDF (reference sequence). The CDR3 is made up of 13 amino acids. This chain's CDR3 is CATSPPSVTEQFF. The CDR3 DNA is TGTGCCACCAGCCCGCCTAGCGTAACTGAGCAGTTCTTC.

CDR3 loop: CASSESPGGVTDTQYF. CDR3 nucleotide sequence: TGCGCCAGCAGTGAGTCCCCAGGGGGAGTGACAGATACGCAGTATTTT. V usage is TRBV10-1 and J usage is TRBJ2-3; 7 nucleotides agree with TRBD1. Germline CDR1 reads WNHNN; CDR2 reads SYGVQD (reference sequence). V lost 0 bases and J lost 3; bases outside the gene matches: 6. The CDR3 spans 16 residues.

The chain has TRBV5-1 and TRBJ2-7; D may match TRBD1 or TRBD2 (5 bases each). V lost 2 bases and J 3 bases, leaving 9 bases between the germline ends. This CDR3 spans 13 amino acids. From germline, CDR1 is SGHRS and CDR2 YFSETQ. This CDR3 reads CASSFAGSYEQYF. The DNA for the CDR3 is TGCGCCAGCAGCTTTGCAGGGAGCTACGAGCAGTACTTC.

The chain has TRBV4-1 and TRBJ2-2, with TRBD2 matching 7 bases. This CDR3 is 17 amino acids long. The germline V gene has CDR1 MGHRA and CDR2 YSYEKL. Trimming took 4 bases from V and 6 from J; bases not matched to a gene: 14. In nucleotides, the CDR3 is TGCGCCAGCAGCCTTCAAGCGGGAAGGGGTTTCCCCGGGGAGCTGTTTTTT. Translating it yields CASSLQAGRGFPGELFF.

The gene calls are TRBV30 and TRBJ2-7; D ambiguous. Trimming took 3 bases from V and 3 from J, leaving 6 bases between them. CDR1 and CDR2 from the germline V gene are GTSNPN and SVGIG (reference sequence). The CDR3 length is 11 residues. Here the CDR3 reads CAWRTSYEQYF. DNA for the CDR3: TGTGCCTGGAGGACAAGCTACGAGCAGTACTTC.

The chain recombines TRBV27 with TRBJ2-1; 15 bases agree with TRBD2. The CDR3 is 18 residues long. With V trimmed by 7 bases and J by 8 bases, 15 bases remained unmatched. Per the germline V gene, CDR1 is MNHEY and CDR2 is SMNVEV (reference sequence). The CDR3: CASTGKNSGLAGGDEQFF. CDR3 nucleotide sequence: TGTGCCAGCACCGGAAAGAACAGCGGACTAGCGGGAGGGGATGAGCAGTTCTTC.

A word on this clone: The same CDR3 also results from other DNA sequences found in this sample. The chain combines TRBV4-1 with TRBJ2-5; D is perhaps TRBD1 (6 bases). The CDR3 consists of 14 residues. CDR1 is MGHRA and CDR2 is YSYEKL in the germline V gene. The V end was cut by 0 bases, the J end by 5 bases, with 10 bases between. The CDR3 region has the DNA TGCGCCAGCAGCCAAGACACAGGGCGGGAGACCCAGTACTTC. This encodes CASSQDTGRETQYF.

The V call is TRBV6-1, the J call TRBJ1-1; no reliable D call. The CDR3 extends over 10 amino acids. Germline assignment: CDR1 MNHNS and CDR2 SASEGT. V was shortened by 4 bases and J by 4 bases, with 1 base between the two germline ends. For the CDR3, the DNA is TGTGCCAGCAGTGCCACTGAAGCTTTCTTT. Amino acid sequence: CASSATEAFF.

This chain links TRBV5-4 with TRBJ2-7, with D possibly matching TRBD1 (6 bases). The CDR3 extends over 13 amino acids. The ends were cut back, 4 bases at V and 6 bases at J, with 14 bases in the middle. Germline CDR1 reads SGHNT; CDR2 reads YYREEE (reference sequence). CDR3 sequence: CASSPRDNFEQYF. The DNA of the CDR3 is TGTGCCAGCAGCCCAAGGGACAACTTCGAGCAGTACTTC.

The V gene is TRBV6-1, the J gene TRBJ2-1, with TRBD2 identical over 13 bases. The CDR3 runs 15 residues. Germline CDR1 is MNHNS and CDR2 is SASEGT. Trimming removed 5 bases from V and 8 bases from J; junction bases left unmatched: 6. The CDR3 coding sequence is TGTGCCAGCAGTTTACGACTAGCGGGAGGATATGAGCAGTTCTTC. This encodes CASSLRLAGGYEQFF.

The rearrangement links TRBV6-6 to TRBJ2-4, with a possible D match to TRBD1 (5 bases). The CDR3 loop spans 15 amino acids. Trimming left V 6 bases short and J 0 bases short, with 12 bases between. Germline CDR1 and CDR2: MNHNY and SVGAGI (reference sequence). The CDR3 DNA sequence: TGTGCCAGCAGGTCCGACAGTAGAGCCAAAAACATTCAGTACTTC. Amino acid sequence: CASRSDSRAKNIQYF.